These 26 T cell receptor beta chains were sequenced from one sample in a study of monozygotic twins with inflammatory bowel disease (dated by TCRdb to about 2019). Libraries were constructed by 5' RACE. Sequencing took place on an Illumina HiSeq 2500. TCRdb reprocessed the reads, so every CDR3 protein sequence counts as one entry and DNA is not shown. The sample's clone listing holds a few hundred thousand distinct CDR3 sequences. Jointly, the top ten make up just over 2.5% of the sample. Sequenced material: blood. All receptors come from a human donor with ulcerative colitis or Crohn's disease, or a healthy co-twin of an affected twin (not recorded which).

This chain's CDR3 is CSARDSSSGNEQFF. The V gene is TRBV20-1, the J gene TRBJ2-1. The CDR3 runs to 14 residues. The germline CDR1 and CDR2 sequences are DFQATT and SNEGSKA (reference sequence).

V gene TRBV6-2 or TRBV6-3 combines with J gene TRBJ2-2. The germline CDR1 and CDR2 sequences are MNHEY and SVGEGT. CDR3 length: 15 amino acids. The CDR3 spells CASSYLHLNTGELFF.

The chain is built from TRBV12-3 or TRBV12-4 and TRBJ2-1; TCRdb lists TRBD2, though no DNA is available to test this call. The CDR3 is 16 amino acids. CDR3 loop: CASSLPSGGAKNEQFF.

The chain joins TRBV30 to TRBJ1-5. This CDR3 region has 14 residues. The germline CDR1 and CDR2 sequences are GTSNPN and SVGIG (reference sequence). This chain's CDR3 is CAASTENSNQPQHF.

The chain combines TRBV12-5 with TRBJ1-1; TCRdb's D gene call, TRBD1, goes unchecked for lack of DNA. The CDR3 covers 18 residues. Germline V gene data show CDR1 as LGHNT and CDR2 as FRNRAP. The CDR3 loop is CASGLGWAGGKMNTEAFF.

The chain combines TRBV5-1 with TRBJ2-3; the D gene TCRdb calls, TRBD1, cannot be checked with no DNA. The length of the CDR3 is 16 residues. The germline gives CDR1 SGHRS, CDR2 YFSETQ. The CDR3 protein is CASSRNGASSTDTQYF. Full variable domain (outside the CDR3, taken from reference TRBV5-1 and TRBJ2-3): KAGVTQTPRYLIKTRGQQVTLSCSPISGHRSVSWYQQTPGQGLQFLFEYFSETQRNKGNFPGRFSGRQFSNSRSEMNVSTLELGDSALYLCASSRNGASSTDTQYFGPGTRLTVL.

This sequence joins TRBV7-2 and TRBJ1-4. Germline CDR1 SGHTA, CDR2 FQGNSA. This CDR3 spans 17 amino acids. Here the CDR3 reads CASSSYGVVGLNEKLFF.

CDR3 residues: CASSLGTVTSTDTQYF. The V and J genes are TRBV5-1 and TRBJ2-3; TCRdb calls TRBD1, which cannot be checked without DNA. Germline CDR1 reads SGHRS; CDR2 reads YFSETQ. CDR3 size: 16 residues.

CDR3 in amino acids: CASSLASGINTEAFF. The chain recombines TRBV5-1 with TRBJ1-1; as DNA is missing, the TRBD1 call by TCRdb cannot be tested. The V gene's germline CDR1 is SGHRS and CDR2 YFSETQ. CDR3 size: 15 residues.

This chain uses TRBV11-2 with TRBJ2-2; TCRdb calls TRBD1, which cannot be checked without DNA. The CDR3 is made up of 18 amino acids. Per the germline V gene, CDR1 is SGHAT and CDR2 is FQNNGV. The CDR3 protein is CASSLTVSRGQNTGELFF.

V gene TRBV19 combines with J gene TRBJ1-1; no DNA is available, so the TRBD1 call from TCRdb remains unchecked. The CDR3 extends over 16 amino acids. Germline lookup yields CDR1 LNHDA and CDR2 SQIVND (reference sequence). The CDR3 reads CASSIKGVVVGTEAFF. Filled out from reference TRBV19 and TRBJ1-1, the complete variable domain reads DGGITQSPKYLFRKEGQNVTLSCEQNLNHDAMYWYRQDPGQGLRLIYYSQIVNDFQKGDIAEGYSVSREKKESFPLTVTSAQKNPTAFYLCASSIKGVVVGTEAFFGQGTRLTVV.

The chain joins TRBV11-2 to TRBJ2-3; absent DNA, TCRdb's TRBD1 call cannot be checked. The CDR3 has 19 residues. Germline V gene sequence: CDR1 SGHAT, CDR2 FQNNGV. CDR3 sequence reads: CASSQHMTGTGFAGDTQYF. Combining the CDR3 with reference TRBV11-2 and TRBJ2-3 gives the whole variable domain EAGVAQSPRYKIIEKRQSVAFWCNPISGHATLYWYQQILGQGPKLLIQFQNNGVVDDSQLPKDRFSAERLKGVDSTLKIQPAKLEDSAVYLCASSQHMTGTGFAGDTQYFGPGTRLTVL.

V gene TRBV7-9 combines with J gene TRBJ2-7. CDR3 length: 15 amino acids. The germline V gene encodes CDR1 SEHNR and CDR2 FQNEAQ (reference sequence). The CDR3 here is CASSLERMKDYEQYF.

The chain links TRBV27 to TRBJ2-7; TCRdb returns TRBD2, unconfirmable since there is no DNA. This CDR3 spans 15 amino acids. Germline V gene data show CDR1 as MNHEY and CDR2 as SMNVEV (reference sequence). CDR3 in amino acids: CASSTLAGYSYEQYF.

The chain combines TRBV27 with TRBJ2-3; the TRBD1 assignment by TCRdb is unverifiable without DNA. The CDR3 consists of 15 residues. Germline V gives CDR1 MNHEY, CDR2 SMNVEV (reference sequence). The CDR3 reads CASYDRGVQGDTQYF.

This rearrangement joins TRBV3-1 to TRBJ2-3; checking the TCRdb D call of TRBD2 is not possible without DNA. Germline V gene sequence: CDR1 LGHDT, CDR2 YNNKEL (reference sequence). The CDR3 length is 20 residues. CDR3 residues: CASSHRNGTSGGAGTDTQYF.

The V gene is TRBV20-1, the J gene TRBJ2-5; TCRdb's D gene call, TRBD1, goes unchecked for lack of DNA. This CDR3 has 17 amino acids. The germline V gene encodes CDR1 DFQATT and CDR2 SNEGSKA (reference sequence). The CDR3: CSARDRTGGEFGETQYF.

The chain couples TRBV7-2 to TRBJ1-1; no DNA is available, so the TRBD1 call from TCRdb remains unchecked. The CDR3 spans 14 residues. CDR1 is SGHTA and CDR2 is FQGNSA in the germline V gene. The CDR3 here is CASSKQGDGTEAFF.

V gene TRBV9 combines with J gene TRBJ1-4; TCRdb outputs TRBD1, but without DNA this stays unchecked. The CDR3 covers 16 residues. Germline CDR1 SGDLS, CDR2 YYNGEE. The CDR3 is CASSVATGRAMGKLFF. The whole variable domain, remainder taken from reference TRBV9 and TRBJ1-4, is DSGVTQTPKHLITATGQRVTLRCSPRSGDLSVYWYQQSLDQGLQFLIQYYNGEERAKGNILERFSAQQFPDLHSELNLSSLELGDSALYFCASSVATGRAMGKLFFGSGTQLSVL.

V and J are TRBV5-1 and TRBJ2-2; TCRdb lists TRBD1, though no DNA is available to test this call. The CDR3 totals 15 residues. Germline V gene lookup returns CDR1 SGHRS and CDR2 YFSETQ. CDR3 sequence reads: CASEHGTGRHGELFF.

The gene calls are TRBV6-2 or TRBV6-3 and TRBJ1-2; TCRdb picks TRBD1, but there is no DNA to check that call. CDR1 is MNHEY and CDR2 is SVGEGT in the germline V gene. This CDR3 spans 11 amino acids. The CDR3 reads CASSPRDGYTF.

V and J are TRBV29-1 and TRBJ1-4; no DNA is available, so the TRBD1 call from TCRdb remains unchecked. The CDR3 runs 15 residues. Germline CDR1 reads SQVTM; CDR2 reads ANQGSEA. CDR3 residues: CSVEDRNRGLEKLFF.

This chain connects TRBV7-2 to TRBJ1-2; TCRdb reports TRBD1, a call that lacks DNA to check it against. The CDR3 sequence is 14 residues long. Germline values: CDR1 SGHTA, CDR2 FQGNSA. CDR3 residues: CASSARTGSEGYTF.

The rearrangement joins TRBV18 to TRBJ2-2; TCRdb designates TRBD2, a call that cannot be tested without DNA. Germline V gene lookup returns CDR1 KGHSH and CDR2 LQKENI. The CDR3 has 13 residues. This CDR3 reads CASSADYTGELFF.

The V gene is TRBV5-1, the J gene TRBJ1-1. CDR1 is SGHRS and CDR2 is YFSETQ in the germline V gene. This CDR3 is 14 amino acids long. The CDR3 loop is CASTPSLGNTEAFF.

V gene TRBV20-1 combines with J gene TRBJ1-1. The CDR3 spans 13 residues. Germline CDR1 reads DFQATT; CDR2 reads SNEGSKA (reference sequence). CDR3: CSAPSTGGTEAFF.